The 7 T cell receptor beta chains given below trace back to one sample, sequenced in a study of T cells in Graves' hyperthyroidism and ophthalmopathy. RNA transcripts served as the template for amplifying TCR beta CDR3 regions. The HTBI set primed first-round TCR CDR3 RT-PCR. TCRdb reprocessed the multiplex PCR reads via MiXCR and lists one record per CDR3 protein. The sample lists roughly 740,000 distinct CDR3 sequences; about 17% were seen once. Sequencing input: blood. Source of these receptors: a man aged 18-30 years with Graves' hyperthyroidism.

This clonotype was found many times. The CDR3 reads CASSLGGEWQFF. The CDR3 region has the DNA TGTGCCAGCAGTTTGGGGGGGGAGTGGCAGTTCTTC. The V gene is TRBV28, the J gene TRBJ2-1, with 7 bases aligning to TRBD2. The CDR3 contains 12 residues. From germline, CDR1 is MDHEN and CDR2 SYDVKM. The ends lost 3 bases at V and 12 bases at J; junction bases unmatched: 5.

At least ten counts were recorded for this clonotype. The genes are TRBV7-2 and TRBJ2-7; D is ambiguous. The CDR3 length is 14 residues. Germline V gives CDR1 SGHTA, CDR2 FQGNSA. V was clipped by 6 bases and J by 2 bases, with 14 bases between them. In nucleotides, the CDR3 is TGTGCCAGCAGACCAGTAGACACCGCCTACGAGCAGTACTTC. Protein product: CASRPVDTAYEQYF.

V and J are TRBV24-1 and TRBJ1-2, with a possible D match to TRBD1 (6 bases). V lost 4 bases, J lost 3 bases, and 11 bases lay in between. CDR1 is KGHDR and CDR2 is SFDVKD in the germline V gene. The CDR3 is made up of 14 amino acids. CDR3 amino acids: CATSETGFDYGYTF. CDR3 DNA sequence: TGTGCCACCAGTGAGACAGGTTTCGACTATGGCTACACCTTC.

This clonotype was detected many times. The chain has TRBV10-3 and TRBJ2-3; 10 bases are a match to TRBD2. V gave up 6 bases and J gave up 4 bases; unmatched junction bases: 10. This CDR3 contains 16 residues. Germline V lookup: CDR1 ENHRY, CDR2 SYGVKD. CDR3 protein: CAISLTAGGPADTQYF. The CDR3 coding sequence is TGTGCCATCAGCCTTACAGCGGGAGGGCCTGCAGATACGCAGTATTTT.

The V call is TRBV6-5, the J call TRBJ1-2; a weak D match, TRBD1 (5 bases). Between the trimmed V and J ends, which lost 2 bases and 3 bases, there was a span of 13 bases. The V gene's germline CDR1 is MNHEY and CDR2 SVGAGI. The CDR3 has 15 amino acids. CDR3 amino acids: CASSYEGALHYGYTF. Written as DNA, the CDR3 is TGTGCCAGCAGTTACGAAGGGGCCCTACACTATGGCTACACCTTC.

The chain combines TRBV6-2 or TRBV6-3 with TRBJ2-3; D not resolved. The germline CDR1 and CDR2 sequences are MNHEY and SVGEGT. Between the trimmed V and J ends, which lost 8 bases and 6 bases, there was a span of 9 bases. This CDR3 region has 11 residues. In DNA form, the CDR3 reads TGTGCCAGCTTGGAAGGGGATACGCAGTATTTT. Translating it yields CASLEGDTQYF.

This clonotype was counted ten times or more. The genes are TRBV30 and TRBJ1-5, with 11 bases fitting TRBD1. The CDR3 has 15 amino acids. Germline V CDR1 and CDR2: GTSNPN, SVGIG (reference sequence). Trimming at V came to 2 bases and at J to 4 bases, leaving 4 bases not matched to a gene. The CDR3 reads CAWSSGTGGNQPQHF. CDR3 nucleotide sequence: TGTGCCTGGAGTTCCGGGACAGGGGGTAATCAGCCCCAGCATTTT.